This T cell receptor (beta chain) was found in a study of blood T cell repertoires in COVID-19. TCRdb's table, derived via immunoSEQ multiplex PCR, lists solely in-frame clones and lacks some. The sample has approximately 270,000 clones; roughly 88% are singletons. This CDR3 comprises 13 residues. V was clipped by 1 base and J by 13 bases, with 11 bases between them. Germline V gene data show CDR1 as MGHRA and CDR2 as YSYEKL. This sequence originates from a woman in her fifties or sixties who had recovered from COVID-19. Input material: PBMCs or T cells enriched from blood (not recorded which). The gene calls are TRBV4-1 and TRBJ1-6, with unresolved D. CDR3 amino acids: CASSQVFGKPLHF. The CDR3 region has the DNA TGCGCCAGCAGCCAAGTGTTCGGGAAGCCCCTCCACTTT.